This T cell receptor (beta chain) was sequenced in a study of blood T cell repertoires in COVID-19. At the level of the study: Nucleic acid was either cDNA or gDNA, and it came from T cells, B-cell-depleted T cells, or PBMCs.

Those enrolled in Seattle joined during active infection and were followed longitudinally afterward. How the authors handled the data: Reference gene primer amplification yielded estimated nucleated cell counts. Method: immunoSEQ multiplex PCR; TCRdb's copy keeps in-frame clones and lacks some. The V and J calls and the clone size are those of that table, but D and trimming were determined from the DNA. The sample lists about 290,000 clones; roughly 89% were seen once. Trimming stripped 0 bases from V and 5 bases from J, with 13 bases between. Germline V CDR1 and CDR2: LGHNA, YNFKEQ. The CDR3 is 15 amino acids.

This sequence joins TRBV4-2 and TRBJ2-5; D gene unclear. Input material: peripheral blood. The TCR originated in a woman in her 30s with COVID-19, enrolled during active disease. The CDR3 region has the DNA TGTGCCAGCAGCCAAGATTCTGAGGCCGGGGAGACCCAGTACTTC. Its protein product is CASSQDSEAGETQYF.